Below, 19 T cell receptor beta chains from the same sample are listed, as sequenced in a study of neurological immune-mediated disorders. TCRdb ran MiXCR on the 5' RACE reads and lists one entry per CDR3 protein. The sample carries tens of thousands of distinct CDR3 sequences, 4.5% recorded once. Sequencing was done on a sample of PBMCs. The receptor source for this set is a man under 40 with multiple sclerosis.

This clonotype was counted many times. The CDR3 spells CASSVQRSSYNEQFF. As DNA, the CDR3 is TGTGCCAGCAGCGTACAGCGTAGCTCCTACAATGAGCAGTTCTTC. The rearrangement uses TRBV9 and TRBJ2-1; no clear D. The CDR3 covers 15 residues. Germline CDR1 and CDR2: SGDLS and YYNGEE. V lost 1 base and J lost 0, with 8 bases in between.

This clonotype was counted ten times or more. V gene TRBV5-1 combines with J gene TRBJ2-2, with D unclear. The CDR3 has 12 amino acids. CDR1 SGHRS and CDR2 YFSETQ come from the germline V gene. The V gene lost 3 bases and the J gene lost 3 bases, with 3 bases spanning the gap. CDR3 in DNA: TGCGCCAGCAGCTGGGACACCGGGGAGCTGTTTTTT. It specifies CASSWDTGELFF.

This clonotype was found many times. The genes are TRBV5-1 and TRBJ2-2; 8 bases are shared with TRBD2. The CDR3 totals 16 residues. Germline V gene sequence: CDR1 SGHRS, CDR2 YFSETQ. The J segment lost 7 bases and the V segment lost 4 bases, leaving 12 bases of the junction unmatched. The DNA of the CDR3 is TGCGCCAGCAGCCAAAAGGGGACTAGTTTCGGCGGGGAGCTGTTTTTT. It is translated as CASSQKGTSFGGELFF.

Details on this clonotype: A much larger clone differs from this one at a single base, so this may be a read error. In this CDR3 the conserved last residue, phenylalanine or tryptophan, is missing, so a read error is likely. This chain links TRBV7-8 with TRBJ1-2; no clear D gene. From germline, CDR1 is SGHVS and CDR2 FQNEAQ. The CDR3 has 13 residues. The V end lost 6 bases, the J end lost 4 bases, and 12 bases lay between the germline ends. The CDR3 loop is CASSFQGSYGYTC. DNA for the CDR3: TGTGCCAGCAGTTTCCAAGGGAGCTATGGCTACACCTGC.

This clonotype was picked up many times. This chain links TRBV5-1 with TRBJ2-7; TRBD1 aligns across 8 bases. The CDR3 runs to 14 residues. Germline CDR1 reads SGHRS; CDR2 reads YFSETQ. With 0 bases clipped from V and 3 bases from J, the junction kept 2 bases outside the gene matches. In DNA, the CDR3 is TGCGCCAGCAGCTTGGGGACAGGGTTCTACGAGCAGTACGTC. This codes for CASSLGTGFYEQYV.

This clonotype appeared many times. J is TRBJ1-6 and V is TRBV24-1; maybe TRBD1 (5 bases). The V gene's germline CDR1 is KGHDR and CDR2 SFDVKD. Trimming left V 7 bases short and J 4 bases short, with 10 bases between. This CDR3 region has 14 residues. The CDR3 region has the DNA TGTGCCACCAGCGGGACCGGTTATAATTCACCCCTCCACTTT. This sequence encodes CATSGTGYNSPLHF.

In nucleotides, the CDR3 is TGCGCCAGCAGCCAAGCACTAGCGGGGTGCACAGATACGCAGTATTTT. It is translated as CASSQALAGCTDTQYF. This chain links TRBV4-1 with TRBJ2-3, with 10 bases identical to TRBD2. With V trimmed by 1 base and J by 1 base, 2 bases remained unmatched. The CDR3 loop spans 16 amino acids. Germline assignment: CDR1 MGHRA and CDR2 YSYEKL.

The CDR3, as DNA: TGTGCCAGCAGCTGGGGCCCCTCGACGGACATTCAGTACTTC. This codes for CASSWGPSTDIQYF. The genes are TRBV7-2 and TRBJ2-4; a weak D match, TRBD1 (5 bases). The germline V and J ends were trimmed by 4 bases and 8 bases, with 15 bases remaining between them. Germline V lookup: CDR1 SGHTA, CDR2 FQGNSA. The CDR3 runs 14 residues.

This clonotype was seen ten or more times. The chain joins TRBV20-1 to TRBJ1-5; D gene unclear. V was shortened by 2 bases and J by 5 bases, with 7 bases between the two germline ends. Germline CDR1 and CDR2: DFQATT and SNEGSKA (reference sequence). This CDR3 has 12 residues. The CDR3 loop reads CSARTEYQPQHF. Here the CDR3 DNA reads TGCAGTGCTAGAACGGAGTATCAGCCCCAGCATTTT.

In its sample, this clonotype was seen a few times. The CDR3 DNA sequence: TGCGCCAGCAGCTCTACTAGCGCCTTCTACAATGAGCAGTTCTTC. It encodes CASSSTSAFYNEQFF. The V call is TRBV5-1, the J call TRBJ2-1; 7 positions match TRBD2. V dropped 3 bases and J dropped 3; count of bases not matched to a gene: 6. The CDR3 contains 15 residues. Germline CDR1 is SGHRS and CDR2 is YFSETQ. Looking up the rest from reference TRBV5-1 and TRBJ2-1 gives the full variable domain: KAGVTQTPRYLIKTRGQQVTLSCSPISGHRSVSWYQQTPGQGLQFLFEYFSETQRNKGNFPGRFSGRQFSNSRSEMNVSTLELGDSALYLCASSSTSAFYNEQFFGPGTRLTVL.

This clonotype was detected only a few times. The chain combines TRBV5-1 with TRBJ2-5, with D unclear. Germline V lookup: CDR1 SGHRS, CDR2 YFSETQ. The V end was cut by 0 bases, the J end by 5 bases, with 5 bases between. This CDR3 region has 12 residues. DNA of the CDR3: TGCGCCAGCAGCTTGGTGGGGGAGACCCAGTACTTC. Translation: CASSLVGETQYF.

This clonotype was detected ten times or more. The chain links TRBV27 to TRBJ2-3; perhaps TRBD2 as D (5 bases). V lost 5 bases to trimming and J lost 2 bases, with 14 bases between them. This CDR3 has 15 residues. Looked up from germline, CDR1 is MNHEY and CDR2 is SMNVEV (reference sequence). DNA for the CDR3: TGTGCCAGCAGTGAGGAGCGGCTTTACACAGATACGCAGTATTTT. Encoded protein: CASSEERLYTDTQYF.

This clonotype was observed at least ten times. The rearrangement joins TRBV27 to TRBJ1-1, with D tentatively TRBD1 (6 bases). The CDR3 runs to 13 residues. V was pared by 5 bases and J by 4 bases, with 11 bases between. The germline CDR1 and CDR2 sequences are MNHEY and SMNVEV (reference sequence). CDR3 protein: CASSRRGSTEAFF. CDR3 bases: TGTGCCAGCAGTAGGAGGGGGAGCACTGAAGCTTTCTTT.

This clonotype turned up a few times. The rearrangement links TRBV4-1 to TRBJ2-5; possible D gene TRBD2, 6 bases. The CDR3 has 15 amino acids. CDR1 is MGHRA and CDR2 is YSYEKL in the germline V gene. Trimming took off 4 bases at V and 5 bases at J, with 17 bases between the two ends. In DNA, the CDR3 is TGCGCCAGCAGCCCCGGCTTTGTCGGAGGGGAGACCCAGTACTTC. This translates into CASSPGFVGGETQYF.

This clonotype has a count of ten or more. The chain couples TRBV7-9 to TRBJ2-5; D unresolved. This CDR3 region has 15 residues. Trimming shortened V by 0 bases and J by 0 bases, and 8 bases separated the two germline ends. Per germline, CDR1 SEHNR and CDR2 FQNEAQ (reference sequence). The CDR3 spells CASSLADRYQETQYF. The CDR3 DNA is TGTGCCAGCAGCTTAGCGGACCGTTACCAAGAGACCCAGTACTTC.

This clonotype was recorded many times. The V and J genes are TRBV5-1 and TRBJ1-2; a possible D gene is TRBD1 (6 bases). The V and J ends lost 4 bases and 7 bases respectively, with 23 bases between them. CDR1 and CDR2 from the germline V gene are SGHRS and YFSETQ. The CDR3 covers 16 residues. The CDR3 sequence is CASSRSLIQGSGGYTF. CDR3 nucleotides: TGCGCCAGCAGCCGATCGCTCATACAGGGAAGTGGTGGCTACACCTTC.

This clonotype was detected ten times or more. The chain couples TRBV7-9 to TRBJ1-1; TRBD1 matches 9 bases. Germline trimming cut 7 bases from V and 1 base from J; bases unmatched to any gene: 4. Germline V gene data show CDR1 as SEHNR and CDR2 as FQNEAQ (reference sequence). The CDR3 sequence is 14 residues long. CDR3 sequence reads: CASTKGQGNTEAFF. The CDR3 DNA is TGTGCCAGCACCAAGGGACAGGGGAACACTGAAGCTTTCTTT. Based on the CDR3 plus reference TRBV7-9 and TRBJ1-1, the full variable domain is DTGVSQNPRHKITKRGQNVTFRCDPISEHNRLYWYRQTLGQGPEFLTYFQNEAQLEKSRLLSDRFSAERPKGSFSTLEIQRTEQGDSAMYLCASTKGQGNTEAFFGQGTRLTVV.

This clonotype was seen at least ten times. This chain uses TRBV7-6 with TRBJ2-2; D remains ambiguous. The CDR3 is 16 amino acids. V lost 1 base and J lost 4, with 13 bases in between. Per germline, CDR1 SGHVS and CDR2 FNYEAQ. The CDR3 DNA reads as TGTGCCAGCAGCTTAGGGCCGGCAGGCAGCACCGGGGAGCTGTTTTTT. It yields the protein CASSLGPAGSTGELFF.

This clonotype has at least ten counts. The chain joins TRBV27 to TRBJ2-1, with 12 bases aligning to TRBD2. The CDR3 sequence is 16 residues long. The germline V gene encodes CDR1 MNHEY and CDR2 SMNVEV (reference sequence). J was trimmed by 7 bases and V by 6 bases; bases with no gene match: 10. The DNA of the CDR3 is TGTGCCAGCAGGACAAGACTAGCGGGGGTCTATAATGAGCAGTTCTTC. It specifies CASRTRLAGVYNEQFF.